Presented here are 22 T cell receptor beta chains from one specimen sequenced in a study of blood T cell repertoires in COVID-19. The table came from immunoSEQ multiplex PCR; TCRdb's copy has only in-frame clones and leaves some out. The data show about 26,000 clones, over 75% seen once. The source material was peripheral blood. The receptors come from a human donor in a cohort sampled during active COVID-19. The donor label of this sample is uncertain.

V gene TRBV23-1 combines with J gene TRBJ1-1; D uncertain. TRBV23-1 is labeled an ORF, and its function is uncertain. The CDR3 totals 15 residues. V was cut by 7 bases and J by 3 bases, with 18 bases left in between. CDR3 loop: CASTRRSFQDTEAFF. CDR3 coding DNA: TGCGCCAGCACCCGGAGGAGCTTTCAAGACACTGAAGCTTTCTTT.

The CDR3 is CASSPGDRGHTGELFF. Written as DNA, the CDR3 is TGTGCCAGCTCACCAGGGGATCGGGGTCACACCGGGGAGCTGTTTTTT. This chain links TRBV18 with TRBJ2-2; possibly TRBD2 for D (5 bases). The CDR3 length is 16 residues. Germline V gene data show CDR1 as KGHSH and CDR2 as LQKENI. The ends were cut back, 2 bases at V and 3 bases at J, with 13 bases in the middle.

The J gene is TRBJ2-3, the V gene TRBV28, with TRBD2 identical over 13 bases. This CDR3 contains 17 residues. The V gene's germline CDR1 is MDHEN and CDR2 SYDVKM. The V and J ends lost 3 bases and 0 bases, in that order; junction bases with no gene match: 3. The CDR3 nucleotides read TGTGCCAGCAGTTTGGGACTAGCGGGGAAAAGCACAGATACGCAGTATTTT. This sequence encodes CASSLGLAGKSTDTQYF.

The chain employs TRBV4-3 and TRBJ1-4; 8 bases line up with TRBD1. The CDR3 is made up of 18 amino acids. The germline gives CDR1 LGHNA, CDR2 YSLEER. The V gene end was trimmed by 3 bases and the J gene end by 5 bases; junction bases not matched to a gene: 14. The CDR3 protein is CASSQDFVAGGINEKLFF. DNA for the CDR3: TGCGCCAGCAGCCAGGACTTCGTAGCAGGGGGCATAAATGAAAAACTGTTTTTT.

The chain couples TRBV11-2 to TRBJ1-1, with D uncertain. Trimming took off 5 bases at V and 13 bases at J, with 17 bases between the two ends. This CDR3 has 12 amino acids. The germline gives CDR1 SGHAT, CDR2 FQNNGV. CDR3 in DNA: TGTGCCAGCAGCCACGAAGGGAGGAATGGTTTCTTT. Encoded protein: CASSHEGRNGFF.

This sequence joins TRBV6-4 and TRBJ1-5, with 8 positions matching TRBD1. The germline CDR1 and CDR2 sequences are MRHNA and SNTAGT. Germline trimming cut 6 bases from V and 5 bases from J; bases unmatched to any gene: 21. This CDR3 spans 19 amino acids. This chain's CDR3 is CASSPRETGELEPHQPQHF. Here the CDR3 DNA reads TGTGCCAGCAGCCCTCGCGAGACAGGGGAATTAGAACCCCATCAGCCCCAGCATTTT.

This clone was detected only once. The rearrangement links TRBV28 to TRBJ1-1; a possible D gene is TRBD1 (6 bases). CDR1 and CDR2 (germline): MDHEN, SYDVKM. The CDR3 runs to 13 residues. V was shortened by 5 bases and J by 4 bases, with 11 bases between the two germline ends. This chain's CDR3 is CASSPLTGTEAFF. CDR3 nucleotide sequence: TGTGCCAGCAGTCCGCTGACAGGCACTGAAGCTTTCTTT.

The V gene is TRBV20-1, the J gene TRBJ2-3; D remains ambiguous. Trimming cost V 3 bases and J 1 base, with 14 bases left between them. The germline V gene has CDR1 DFQATT and CDR2 SNEGSKA (reference sequence). The CDR3 totals 15 residues. This CDR3 reads CSASGWALGTDTQYF. The CDR3 DNA sequence: TGCAGTGCTAGTGGGTGGGCCTTGGGCACAGATACGCAGTATTTT.

The chain has TRBV3-1 (or the pseudogene TRBV3-2) and TRBJ1-1; 8 bases fit TRBD1. This CDR3 contains 13 residues. Germline trimming cut 3 bases from V and 4 bases from J; bases unmatched to any gene: 1. Germline V gives CDR1 LGHDT, CDR2 YNNKEL (reference sequence). The CDR3 DNA is TGTGCCAGCAGCCATGGACAGGGCACTGAAGCTTTCTTT. It is translated as CASSHGQGTEAFF.

This chain's CDR3 is CAIAGSDSFTDTQYF. CDR3 coding DNA: TGTGCCATCGCCGGATCGGACAGTTTCACAGATACGCAGTATTTT. The chain couples TRBV10-3 to TRBJ2-3, with a weak D call TRBD1 (6 bases). This CDR3 is built from 15 residues. Germline CDR1 is ENHRY and CDR2 is SYGVKD. The V and J ends lost 8 bases and 2 bases respectively, with 17 bases between them.

V is TRBV14 and J is TRBJ1-2, with D tentatively TRBD1 (6 bases). The CDR3 contains 13 residues. Germline CDR1 reads SGHDN; CDR2 reads FVKESK. Trimming pared 2 bases from V and 5 bases from J, leaving 9 bases between. The CDR3 region is CASSQRGLYGYTF. The CDR3 DNA reads TGTGCCAGCAGCCAAAGGGGGTTGTATGGCTACACCTTC.

The chain is built from TRBV5-4 and TRBJ2-3; D is ambiguous. V lost 4 bases and J lost 3, with 18 bases in between. This CDR3 region has 16 residues. Germline CDR1 reads SGHNT; CDR2 reads YYREEE (reference sequence). CDR3 loop: CASSLGQAARTDTQYF. DNA of the CDR3: TGTGCCAGCAGCCTTGGTCAGGCCGCCCGGACAGATACGCAGTATTTT. Using reference TRBV5-4 and TRBJ2-3 for the parts outside the CDR3, the full variable domain is ETGVTQSPTHLIKTRGQQVTLRCSSQSGHNTVSWYQQALGQGPQFIFQYYREEENGRGNFPPRFSGLQFPNYSSELNVNALELDDSALYLCASSLGQAARTDTQYFGPGTRLTVL.

The V gene is TRBV5-1, the J gene TRBJ2-1; D uncertain. This CDR3 has 16 amino acids. The V gene lost 0 bases and the J gene lost 4 bases, with 14 bases spanning the gap. The germline gives CDR1 SGHRS, CDR2 YFSETQ. The CDR3 region is CASSLGPLSRYNEQFF. The CDR3 bases are TGCGCCAGCAGCTTGGGACCCCTATCGAGGTACAATGAGCAGTTCTTC. The entire variable domain, with the rest obtained from reference TRBV5-1 and TRBJ2-1, is as follows: KAGVTQTPRYLIKTRGQQVTLSCSPISGHRSVSWYQQTPGQGLQFLFEYFSETQRNKGNFPGRFSGRQFSNSRSEMNVSTLELGDSALYLCASSLGPLSRYNEQFFGPGTRLTVL.

V usage is TRBV7-2 and J usage is TRBJ2-3; TRBD2 matches at 8 bases. V trimming: 7 bases; J trimming: 4 bases; junction bases outside the gene matches: 7. Germline assignment: CDR1 SGHTA and CDR2 FQGNSA. This CDR3 comprises 14 residues. Here the CDR3 reads CASNNGGAADTQYF. The CDR3 DNA follows: TGTGCCAGCAACAACGGGGGGGCCGCAGATACGCAGTATTTT.

V is TRBV9 and J is TRBJ1-2; D is unresolved. V was clipped by 5 bases and J by 5 bases, with 10 bases between them. The CDR3 loop spans 12 amino acids. CDR1 is SGDLS and CDR2 is YYNGEE in the germline V gene. CDR3 DNA sequence: TGTGCCAGCAGTCAGGAGGAGTATGGCTACACCTTC. Its protein product is CASSQEEYGYTF.

This chain connects TRBV6-5 to TRBJ1-5, with TRBD1 matching over 12 bases. V dropped 6 bases and J dropped 7; count of bases not matched to a gene: 7. The CDR3 covers 15 residues. Germline-derived CDR1 and CDR2 are MNHEY and SVGAGI. CDR3 in amino acids: CASRGDRGRGQPQHF. The DNA of the CDR3 is TGTGCCAGCAGGGGGGACAGGGGGCGCGGGCAGCCCCAGCATTTT.

J is TRBJ2-7 and V is TRBV3-1 (or the pseudogene TRBV3-2); a weak D match, TRBD2 (6 bases). The CDR3 runs to 14 residues. Germline lookup yields CDR1 LGHDT and CDR2 YNNKEL (reference sequence). Trimming removed 0 bases from V and 2 bases from J, with 8 bases in between. For the CDR3, the DNA is TGTGCCAGCAGCCAAGAAGCGGGTCCCTACGAGCAGTACTTC. This encodes CASSQEAGPYEQYF.

This clone was seen a handful of times. The chain joins TRBV11-1 to TRBJ1-2; no clear D gene. CDR1 and CDR2 from the germline V gene are SGHAT and FQDESV (reference sequence). V was cut by 2 bases and J by 6 bases, with 16 bases left in between. The CDR3 length is 15 residues. The CDR3 protein is CASSLWSGVSDGYTF. The DNA of the CDR3 is TGTGCCAGCAGCTTATGGTCAGGCGTTTCAGATGGCTACACCTTC.

This clone was seen just once. The chain joins TRBV2 to TRBJ2-3; no firm D call. This CDR3 spans 16 amino acids. The germline V gene has CDR1 SNHLY and CDR2 FYNNEI. Trimming left V 4 bases short and J 1 base short, with 15 bases between. Written as DNA, the CDR3 is TGTGCCAGCAGTGGTCTTATCGGGTTGGGCACAGATACGCAGTATTTT. This gives the protein CASSGLIGLGTDTQYF.

This clone came up once. V usage is TRBV6-1 and J usage is TRBJ1-2; 7 bases align to TRBD1. This CDR3 has 16 amino acids. The trim removed 0 bases at V and 0 bases at J, leaving 4 bases unmatched. Germline CDR1 is MNHNS and CDR2 is SASEGT. CDR3 sequence (DNA): TGTGCCAGCAGTGAAGCTAAACAGGGGCCTAACTATGGCTACACCTTC. Its protein product is CASSEAKQGPNYGYTF.

The chain uses TRBV9 and TRBJ2-1; no clear D gene. The V gene lost 3 bases and the J gene lost 4 bases, with 8 bases spanning the gap. This CDR3 spans 13 amino acids. CDR1 and CDR2 from the germline V gene are SGDLS and YYNGEE. CDR3 DNA sequence: TGTGCCAGCAGCGAATTCTTGTACAATGAGCAGTTCTTC. This translates into CASSEFLYNEQFF.

The sample holds one count of this clone. The chain joins TRBV29-1 to TRBJ2-3; 9 bases match TRBD1. V trimming: 5 bases; J trimming: 5 bases; junction bases outside the gene matches: 5. This CDR3 has 13 residues. The germline CDR1 and CDR2 sequences are SQVTM and ANQGSEA. The CDR3 bases are TGCAGCGTTTCCTGGGACAGGGAAGATACGCAGTATTTT. It translates to CSVSWDREDTQYF.